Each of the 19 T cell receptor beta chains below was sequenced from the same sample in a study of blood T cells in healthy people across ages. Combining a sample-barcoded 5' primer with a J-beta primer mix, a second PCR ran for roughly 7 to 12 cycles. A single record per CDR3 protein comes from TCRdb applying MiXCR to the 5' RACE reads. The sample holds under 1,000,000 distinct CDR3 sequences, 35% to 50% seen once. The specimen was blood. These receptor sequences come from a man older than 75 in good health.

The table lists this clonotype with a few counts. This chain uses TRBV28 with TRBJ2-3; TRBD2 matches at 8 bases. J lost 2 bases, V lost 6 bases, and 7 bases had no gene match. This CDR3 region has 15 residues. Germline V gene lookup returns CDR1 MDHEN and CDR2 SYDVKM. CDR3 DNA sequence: TGTGCCAGCAGGACAAGCGGGAGCCACACAGATACGCAGTATTTT. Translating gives CASRTSGSHTDTQYF.

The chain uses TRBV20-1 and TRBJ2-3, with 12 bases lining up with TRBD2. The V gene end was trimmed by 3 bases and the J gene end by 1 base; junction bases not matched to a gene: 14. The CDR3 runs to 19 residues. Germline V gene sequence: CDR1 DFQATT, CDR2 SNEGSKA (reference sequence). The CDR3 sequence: CSASGGVRRLAGGTDTQYF. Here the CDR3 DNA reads TGCAGTGCTAGTGGCGGGGTACGCCGACTAGCGGGGGGCACAGATACGCAGTATTTT.

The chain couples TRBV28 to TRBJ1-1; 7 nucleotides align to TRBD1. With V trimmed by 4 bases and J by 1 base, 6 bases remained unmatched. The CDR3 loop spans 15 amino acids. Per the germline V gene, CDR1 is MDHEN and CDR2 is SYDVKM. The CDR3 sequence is CASSSMTGWNTEAFF. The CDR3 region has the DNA TGTGCCAGCAGTTCAATGACAGGGTGGAACACTGAAGCTTTCTTT. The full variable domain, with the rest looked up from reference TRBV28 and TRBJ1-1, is DVKVTQSSRYLVKRTGEKVFLECVQDMDHENMFWYRQDPGLGLRLIYFSYDVKMKEKGDIPEGYSVSREKKERFSLILESASTNQTSMYLCASSSMTGWNTEAFFGQGTRLTVV.

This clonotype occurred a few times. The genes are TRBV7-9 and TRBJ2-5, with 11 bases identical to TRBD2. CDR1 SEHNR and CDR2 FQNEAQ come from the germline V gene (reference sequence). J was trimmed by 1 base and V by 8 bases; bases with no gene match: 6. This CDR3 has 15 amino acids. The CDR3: CASQVAGGTQETQYF. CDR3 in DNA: TGTGCCAGCCAAGTAGCGGGAGGGACCCAAGAGACCCAGTACTTC.

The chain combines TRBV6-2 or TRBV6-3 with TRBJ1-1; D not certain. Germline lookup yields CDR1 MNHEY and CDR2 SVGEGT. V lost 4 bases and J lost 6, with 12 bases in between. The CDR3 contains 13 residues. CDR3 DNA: TGTGCCAGCAGTTTACTATCCATAGCTGAAGCTTTCTTT. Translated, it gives CASSLLSIAEAFF.

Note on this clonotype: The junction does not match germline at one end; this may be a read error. CDR3 amino acids: CASSLAMGGDEQFF. CDR3 nucleotide sequence: TGTGCCAGTAGCTTAGCAATGGGAGGCGATGAGCAGTTCTTC. The rearrangement links TRBV7-3 to TRBJ2-1, with D perhaps TRBD2 (6 bases). Germline CDR1 is SGHTA and CDR2 is FQGTGA. The CDR3 is made up of 14 amino acids. Filled out from reference TRBV7-3 and TRBJ2-1, the complete variable domain reads GAGVSQTPSNKVTEKGKYVELRCDPISGHTALYWYRQSLGQGPEFLIYFQGTGAADDSGLPNDRFFAVRPEGSVSTLKIQRTERGDSAVYLCASSLAMGGDEQFFGPGTRLTVL.

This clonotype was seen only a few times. The CDR3 loop reads CASRKDRDNNEQFF. CDR3 in DNA: TGTGCCAGCAGAAAGGACAGGGACAACAATGAGCAGTTCTTC. The chain combines TRBV7-9 with TRBJ2-1; 8 bases match TRBD1. Germline assignment: CDR1 SEHNR and CDR2 FQNEAQ (reference sequence). V lost 6 bases and J lost 5; bases outside the gene matches: 6. The CDR3 has 14 amino acids.

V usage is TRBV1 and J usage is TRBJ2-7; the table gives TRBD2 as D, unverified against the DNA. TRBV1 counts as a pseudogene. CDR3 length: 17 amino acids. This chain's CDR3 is CTSSQDLCPSGSHEQYF. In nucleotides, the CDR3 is TGCACCAGCAGCCAAGATCTTTGCCCTAGCGGGAGTCACGAGCAGTACTTC.

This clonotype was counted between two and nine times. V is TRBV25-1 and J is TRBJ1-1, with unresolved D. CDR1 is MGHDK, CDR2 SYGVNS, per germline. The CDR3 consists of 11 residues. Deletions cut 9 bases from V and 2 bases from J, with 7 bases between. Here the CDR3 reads CARHLNTEAFF. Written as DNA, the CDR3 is TGTGCCAGACACCTTAACACTGAAGCTTTCTTT.

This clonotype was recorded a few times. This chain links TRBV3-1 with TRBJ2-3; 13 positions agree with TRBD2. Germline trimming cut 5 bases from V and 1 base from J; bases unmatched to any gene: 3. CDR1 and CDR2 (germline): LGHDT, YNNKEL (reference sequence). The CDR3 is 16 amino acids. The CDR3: CASSGLAGEGTDTQYF. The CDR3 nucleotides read TGTGCCAGCAGCGGACTAGCGGGAGAGGGCACAGATACGCAGTATTTT.

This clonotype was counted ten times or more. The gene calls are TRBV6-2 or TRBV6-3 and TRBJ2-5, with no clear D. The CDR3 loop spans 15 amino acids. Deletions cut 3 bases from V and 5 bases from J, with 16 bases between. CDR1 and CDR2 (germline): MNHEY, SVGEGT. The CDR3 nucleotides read TGTGCCAGCAGTTATAGCCTGGGGTCGGCGGAGACCCAGTACTTC. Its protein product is CASSYSLGSAETQYF.

In DNA form, the CDR3 reads TGTGCCAGCAGCGGGGGACTAGCGGGAGTCAGTGAGCAGTTCTTC. Translating gives CASSGGLAGVSEQFF. The chain joins TRBV9 to TRBJ2-1; 14 bases match TRBD2. The CDR3 is made up of 15 amino acids. In germline, CDR1 is SGDLS, CDR2 YYNGEE. With 3 bases clipped from V and 9 bases from J, the junction kept 5 bases outside the gene matches.

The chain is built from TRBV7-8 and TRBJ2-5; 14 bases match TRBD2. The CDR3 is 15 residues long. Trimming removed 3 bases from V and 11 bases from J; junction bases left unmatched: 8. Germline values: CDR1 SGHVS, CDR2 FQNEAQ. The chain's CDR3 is CASSLGLAGEGEQYF. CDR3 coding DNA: TGTGCCAGCAGCTTGGGACTAGCGGGAGAGGGGGAGCAGTACTTC.

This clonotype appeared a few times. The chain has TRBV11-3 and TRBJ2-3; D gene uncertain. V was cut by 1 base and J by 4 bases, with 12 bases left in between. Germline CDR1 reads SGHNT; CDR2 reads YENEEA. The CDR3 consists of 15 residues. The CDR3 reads CASSLAPPVSDTQYF. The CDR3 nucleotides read TGTGCCAGCAGCTTAGCCCCCCCAGTCTCAGATACGCAGTATTTT.

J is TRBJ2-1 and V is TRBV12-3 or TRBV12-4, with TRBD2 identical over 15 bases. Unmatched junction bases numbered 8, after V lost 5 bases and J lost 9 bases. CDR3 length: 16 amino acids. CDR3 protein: CASSPGLAGGRGEQFF. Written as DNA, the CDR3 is TGTGCCAGCAGTCCGGGACTAGCGGGGGGTAGAGGTGAGCAGTTCTTC.

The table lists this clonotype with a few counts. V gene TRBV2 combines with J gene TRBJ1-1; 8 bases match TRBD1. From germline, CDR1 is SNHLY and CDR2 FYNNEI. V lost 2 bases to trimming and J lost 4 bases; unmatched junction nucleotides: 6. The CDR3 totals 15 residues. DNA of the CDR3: TGTGCCAGCAGTGAATCAGGGGGCGTCGGCACTGAAGCTTTCTTT. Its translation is CASSESGGVGTEAFF.

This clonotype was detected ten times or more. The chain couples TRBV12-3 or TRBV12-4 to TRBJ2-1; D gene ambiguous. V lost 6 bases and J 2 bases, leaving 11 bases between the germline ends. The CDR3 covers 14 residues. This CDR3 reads CASSRVPPYNEQFF. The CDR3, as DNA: TGTGCCAGCAGCCGTGTTCCGCCCTACAATGAGCAGTTCTTC.

The chain's CDR3 is CASSELQPYSYEQYF. CDR3 DNA: TGTGCCAGCAGTGAATTACAGCCTTACTCCTACGAGCAGTACTTC. V is TRBV6-1 and J is TRBJ2-7, with D hard to call. Germline assignment: CDR1 MNHNS and CDR2 SASEGT. V was trimmed by 2 bases and J by 0 bases, leaving 11 bases between them. This CDR3 has 15 amino acids.

CDR3 sequence (DNA): TGTGCCAGCAGTTACTACGGACAGGCCGCCTCCTACGAGCAGTACTTC. This encodes CASSYYGQAASYEQYF. The gene calls are TRBV6-2 or TRBV6-3 and TRBJ2-7, with 7 bases matching TRBD1. The CDR3 is 16 amino acids. CDR1 is MNHEY and CDR2 is SVGEGT in the germline V gene. J was trimmed by 0 bases and V by 1 base; bases with no gene match: 6.